This entry concerns a single T cell receptor beta chain. Its antigen is not yet known. Base-call qualities are not available, and no considerably larger clone is one nucleotide away. CDR1 is given as MNHEY and CDR2 as SVGAGI, both from the germline V gene. The CDR3 covers 13 residues, taking in both the cysteine and the phenylalanine. Kept here is only the CDR3 DNA, which spans 39 bases and is read in frame from base 1. V is pared back by 4 bases and J by 5 bases, with 8 bases lying between the germline termini. Receptors were amplified or captured by the immunoSEQ multiplex PCR assay. As stored in TCRdb, this immuneACCESS dataset retains in-frame rearrangements with V and J assigned. A fraction of the clones does not appear; measured against another copy, unresolved V genes explain less than half of the discrepancy, and the remainder lacks a known reason. Counted in this sample were around 70,000 clones; just under 95% of them appeared once. Jointly, the top ten make up about 4% of the sample.

The data originate from a study of T cell changes during pregnancy in multiple sclerosis (dated by TCRdb to about 2019). Broadly, across the study: In women with multiple sclerosis, the researchers looked at how the T cell repertoire shifted as pregnancy progressed.

This sequence was found in a female donor in good health, enrolled as a control in a pregnancy study. The chain is assembled from TRBV6-5 and TRBJ2-2, with a weak D call of TRBD1 (6 bases match). The starting material was peripheral blood, obtained after pregnancy. The DNA sequence reads TGTGCCAGCAGTTCGAGGGGGACCGGGGAGCTGTTTTTT. Translated, this is CASSSRGTGELFF.